This T cell receptor beta chain was retrieved from a study of post-analysis software for immune sequencing data. Study-wide results and caveats: The study found TRBV5-6, TRBV5-1 and TRBV20-1 among five TRBV segments more frequent in patients than controls.

TCR beta cDNA libraries included unique molecular identifiers. TCRdb re-called the PCR reads through MiXCR, storing one row per CDR3 protein. Altogether roughly 800,000 distinct CDR3 sequences are present, roughly 50% being singletons, with the ten largest covering approximately 4.5%. Comment on this clonotype: Its antigen is still unknown.

The CDR3 consists of 14 residues. From germline, CDR1 is SQVTM and CDR2 ANQGSEA. The specimen sequenced was blood. The rearrangement joins TRBV29-1 to TRBJ2-7; 13 nucleotides match TRBD2. The DNA end lines up better with TRBJ2-5; the J call may be wrong. The TCR originated in a girl aged 5-17 years with multiple sclerosis. CDR3 DNA sequence: TGCAGCGTGCGGACTAGCGGGGGACGGGAGACCCAGTACTTC. Its translation is CSVRTSGGRETQYF.